This T cell receptor (beta chain) was sequenced for a study of cytomegalovirus exposure and HLA in healthy donors. Whole-study findings and limits: Common viral pathogens (according to a later analysis) appeared linked to several of the most significant clusters. After further analysis at a later stage, 16,951 TCR beta sequences were associated with HLA alleles at 0.05 false discovery rate.

The PCR employed 60 Vbeta primers together with 13 Jbeta primers. In the original workflow: Roughly 9.9 million shared chains were among the roughly 78 million unique TCR beta chains that a later analysis counted. Assay used: immunoSEQ multiplex PCR; TCRdb lists only in-frame clones, some missing. That table furnishes V, J and clone size, whereas the DNA furnished D and trimming. The sample carries around 99,000 clones, over 75% recorded once. Donors were ostensibly healthy at sampling, although undocumented immune exposures were probable. This clone was seen a handful of times. The antigen remains undetermined. The sequence was obtained from a man between 25 and 39 years old in good health and CMV-seronegative. Sequenced material: PBMCs.

CDR3 nucleotides: TGTGCCAGCAGTTCCGTACTGGGACAGGATAGCAATCAGCCCCAGCATTTT. It specifies CASSSVLGQDSNQPQHF. This chain uses TRBV28 with TRBJ1-5, with 8 bases aligning to TRBD1. This CDR3 is built from 17 residues. CDR1 is MDHEN and CDR2 is SYDVKM in the germline V gene. Losses at the gene ends were 4 bases for V and 0 bases for J; bases not matched to a gene: 8.